This T cell receptor beta chain was sequenced in a study of blood T cell repertoires in COVID-19. Study-wide context: Samples taken during acute and convalescent COVID-19 were collected in the United States, Italy and Spain. In each case, the material was cDNA or gDNA derived from T cells, B-cell-depleted T cells, or PBMCs.

In the original analysis: Scientists estimated how many nucleated cells there were by amplifying reference gene primers. The method was immunoSEQ multiplex PCR; TCRdb's version includes in-frame clones alone and lacks a portion of them. D and trimming were read from the DNA, whereas the V and J calls and clone size are those reported in that table. The sample has under 200,000 clones, about 81% seen once. Seattle patients were enrolled during active infection and followed longitudinally. The receptor comes from a woman between 55 and 75 years old with COVID-19, enrolled during active disease. The sample taken for sequencing was peripheral blood.

CDR3 in DNA: TGTGCCAGCACACCGGGACAGTACTATCAGCCCCAGCATTTT. Translating gives CASTPGQYYQPQHF. The rearrangement links TRBV28 to TRBJ1-5; 7 bases agree with TRBD1. CDR1 is MDHEN and CDR2 is SYDVKM in the germline V gene. This CDR3 is built from 14 residues. V shed 7 bases and J 5 bases; nucleotides not matched to a gene: 8.